The clone carrying this TCR beta chain was recorded a few times. Its antigen remains unidentified. This specimen comes from a study of T-cell memory formation after mild COVID-19. Study details: The TCR clusters were mostly specific to one donor. Findings and limits, study-wide: Shrinking CD4+ clones were chiefly CM and EM; CD8+ ones were chiefly EMRA. Researchers found some responding clones in pre-infection memory, a sign that cross-reactive memory joined.

V shed 5 bases and J 4 bases; nucleotides not matched to a gene: 4. This CDR3 is built from 13 residues. Germline values: CDR1 SGHRS, CDR2 YFSETQ. TCR alpha and TCR beta cDNA libraries carrying sample barcodes and UMIs were produced by 5'RACE using constant-segment primers. TCRdb recomputed calls from the 5' RACE reads with MiXCR, one row per CDR3 protein. Altogether 350,000 to 450,000 distinct CDR3 sequences are present, 20% being singletons, with the ten largest covering roughly 8.4%. Specimen: PBMCs or a T cell subset sorted from them (not recorded which). The sequence was obtained from an adult woman who had mild COVID-19 (a few samples of this study predate the infection). Cell type and time point are not known. The chain links TRBV5-1 to TRBJ2-3, with 7 bases fitting TRBD1. Here the CDR3 reads CASRRQGPDTQYF. For the CDR3, the DNA is TGCGCCAGCAGACGACAGGGCCCAGATACGCAGTATTTT.